Below are 18 T cell receptor beta chains sequenced from a single sample in a study of blood T cell repertoires in COVID-19. Libraries were prepared by immunoSEQ multiplex PCR; TCRdb keeps only in-frame clonotypes and omits some of them. The data hold about 200,000 clones, with 87% observed a single time. The sequenced material came from peripheral blood. The receptors were gathered from a man in his 60s who had recovered from COVID-19.

The chain combines TRBV9 with TRBJ1-2, with TRBD1 matching 9 bases. This CDR3 comprises 15 residues. The germline CDR1 and CDR2 sequences are SGDLS and YYNGEE. The trim removed 0 bases at V and 7 bases at J, leaving 7 bases unmatched. CDR3 coding DNA: TGTGCCAGCAGCGTAGCGGGGACAGGGAAGGGTGGCTACACCTTC. It codes for CASSVAGTGKGGYTF. Full variable domain (missing parts from reference TRBV9 and TRBJ1-2): DSGVTQTPKHLITATGQRVTLRCSPRSGDLSVYWYQQSLDQGLQFLIQYYNGEERAKGNILERFSAQQFPDLHSELNLSSLELGDSALYFCASSVAGTGKGGYTFGSGTRLTVV.

The V call is TRBV18, the J call TRBJ1-1; no definite D call. The CDR3 runs to 14 residues. From germline, CDR1 is KGHSH and CDR2 LQKENI. Trimming stripped 0 bases from V and 1 base from J, with 6 bases between. DNA of the CDR3: TGTGCCAGCTCACCACCTCTTAGGAACACTGAAGCTTTCTTT. It codes for CASSPPLRNTEAFF.

This rearrangement joins TRBV5-1 to TRBJ1-2, with D perhaps matching TRBD1 (6 bases). The CDR3 has 14 amino acids. V shed 3 bases and J shed 2 bases, with 11 bases lying between them. The germline V gene encodes CDR1 SGHRS and CDR2 YFSETQ. CDR3 sequence reads: CASSYHRDNYGYTF. In DNA, the CDR3 is TGCGCCAGCAGCTACCACAGGGACAACTATGGCTACACCTTC.

This chain connects TRBV10-2 to TRBJ1-1; 8 positions match TRBD1. This CDR3 has 13 residues. CDR1 and CDR2 (germline): WSHSY, SAAADI. After removal of 6 bases from V and 4 bases from J, the junction contained 4 bases not matched to a gene. The CDR3 DNA follows: TGCGCCAGCAGATACACAGGGGGCACTGAAGCTTTCTTT. This sequence encodes CASRYTGGTEAFF.

V and J are TRBV19 and TRBJ2-3, with 8 bases matching TRBD1. The V gene's germline CDR1 is LNHDA and CDR2 SQIVND (reference sequence). J lost 2 bases, V lost 9 bases, and 10 bases had no gene match. The CDR3 is 15 residues long. CDR3 in amino acids: CASKRGQGATDTQYF. Written as DNA, the CDR3 is TGTGCCAGCAAAAGAGGACAGGGTGCCACAGATACGCAGTATTTT.

The chain has TRBV10-3 and TRBJ1-5; no definite D call. V was cut by 3 bases and J by 7 bases, with 10 bases left in between. Per the germline V gene, CDR1 is ENHRY and CDR2 is SYGVKD. The CDR3 covers 13 residues. CDR3 DNA sequence: TGTGCCATCAGTGACGGGGATAGGCAGCCCCAGCATTTT. Amino acid sequence: CAISDGDRQPQHF.

This clone was seen once. The CDR3 DNA reads as TGTGCCAGCAGCTTAAACCTAGCGGGGGCTAAAGAGACCCAGTACTTC. Protein: CASSLNLAGAKETQYF. The rearrangement uses TRBV7-2 and TRBJ2-5; 10 bases line up with TRBD2. V was clipped by 2 bases and J by 3 bases; unmatched bases: 6. The CDR3 has 16 amino acids. Germline-derived CDR1 and CDR2 are SGHTA and FQGNSA.

This clone has a handful of counts. J is TRBJ1-4 and V is TRBV5-4; TRBD1 agrees at 8 bases. With 4 bases clipped from V and 7 bases from J, the junction kept 6 bases outside the gene matches. In germline, CDR1 is SGHNT, CDR2 YYREEE (reference sequence). The CDR3 sequence is 14 residues long. CDR3 protein: CASSLQGVGEKLFF. CDR3 nucleotide sequence: TGTGCCAGCAGCCTACAGGGGGTGGGTGAAAAACTGTTTTTT.

The chain has TRBV6-2 or TRBV6-3 and TRBJ2-7; 9 bases line up with TRBD1. This CDR3 comprises 17 residues. Germline loops: CDR1 MNHEY, CDR2 SVGEGT. V lost 4 bases to trimming and J lost 3 bases; unmatched junction nucleotides: 13. The chain's CDR3 is CASSSAGPGQGSYEQYF. Here the CDR3 DNA reads TGTGCCAGCAGTTCCGCAGGCCCGGGACAGGGTAGCTACGAGCAGTACTTC.

The V and J genes are TRBV19 and TRBJ1-3; D is ambiguous. V was cut by 4 bases and J by 1 base, with 5 bases left in between. CDR1 and CDR2 (germline): LNHDA, SQIVND (reference sequence). This CDR3 comprises 13 residues. The CDR3 DNA reads TGTGCCAGTAGTAGGACTTCTGGAAACACCATATATTTT. Residues: CASSRTSGNTIYF. Drawing the rest from reference TRBV19 and TRBJ1-3, the complete variable domain is DGGITQSPKYLFRKEGQNVTLSCEQNLNHDAMYWYRQDPGQGLRLIYYSQIVNDFQKGDIAEGYSVSREKKESFPLTVTSAQKNPTAFYLCASSRTSGNTIYFGEGSWLTVV.

The chain carries TRBV6-4 and TRBJ1-2; no reliable D call. V lost 5 bases to trimming and J lost 0 bases, with 10 bases between them. Germline V gene sequence: CDR1 MRHNA, CDR2 SNTAGT. This CDR3 contains 14 residues. Here the CDR3 DNA reads TGTGCCAGCAGTCCCGCCCAGTCTAACTATGGCTACACCTTC. Its translation: CASSPAQSNYGYTF.

This clone was counted once. The chain carries TRBV19 and TRBJ2-1, with 10 positions matching TRBD1. There are 13 residues in the CDR3. Germline CDR1 is LNHDA and CDR2 is SQIVND (reference sequence). The V gene end was trimmed by 5 bases and the J gene end by 12 bases; junction bases not matched to a gene: 7. The CDR3 reads CASSQTWDRGQFF. The CDR3, as DNA: TGTGCCAGTAGTCAGACCTGGGACAGGGGGCAGTTCTTC.

This sequence joins TRBV5-1 and TRBJ1-2; maybe TRBD1 (6 bases). V was shortened by 1 base and J by 4 bases, with 14 bases between the two germline ends. The length of the CDR3 is 15 residues. Germline assignment: CDR1 SGHRS and CDR2 YFSETQ. CDR3 DNA: TGCGCCAGCAGCTTGTCCCCAGGGGTGAGCTATGGCTACACCTTC. Its protein is CASSLSPGVSYGYTF.

V and J are TRBV5-1 and TRBJ1-2; 7 bases are shared with TRBD1. CDR1 and CDR2 (germline): SGHRS, YFSETQ. The V and J ends lost 0 bases and 7 bases, in that order; junction bases with no gene match: 12. The CDR3 is 16 amino acids. CDR3 in DNA: TGCGCCAGCAGCTTGGAGGGGTTCCGACAGGGCGGTGGCTACACCTTC. Protein product: CASSLEGFRQGGGYTF.

The J gene is TRBJ1-4, the V gene TRBV7-9, with D perhaps matching TRBD1 (6 bases). The V gene's germline CDR1 is SEHNR and CDR2 FQNEAQ (reference sequence). This CDR3 has 16 amino acids. Trimming cost V 5 bases and J 4 bases, with 17 bases left between them. CDR3 coding DNA: TGTGCCAGCAGCCCACATAGGGGACAAATTAATGAAAAACTGTTTTTT. It specifies CASSPHRGQINEKLFF.

The rearrangement joins TRBV5-8 to TRBJ1-1, with D possibly TRBD1 on 6 matching bases. In germline, CDR1 is SGHTS, CDR2 YDEGEE. The CDR3 has 14 amino acids. V lost 4 bases to trimming and J lost 5 bases, with 15 bases between them. CDR3 protein: CASSLRGGWTEAFF. CDR3 DNA sequence: TGTGCCAGCAGCCTAAGGGGGGGATGGACTGAAGCTTTCTTT. Full variable domain (rest looked up from reference TRBV5-8 and TRBJ1-1): EAGVTQSPTHLIKTRGQQATLRCSPISGHTSVYWYQQALGLGLQFLLWYDEGEERNRGNFPPRFSGRQFPNYSSELNVNALELEDSALYLCASSLRGGWTEAFFGQGTRLTVV.

In this sample, this clone turned up a few times. A read error may be the cause here, since a much bigger clone is one base away. Other nucleotide sequences in the sample specify the same CDR3. The chain is built from TRBV7-2 and TRBJ2-7, with unresolved D. CDR1 is SGHTA, CDR2 FQGNSA, per germline. V shed 5 bases and J shed 1 base, with 3 bases lying between them. This CDR3 region has 11 residues. The CDR3, as DNA: TGTGCCAGCAGCCGTTCCTACGAGCAGTACTTC. It is translated as CASSRSYEQYF.

This chain joins TRBV6-1 and TRBJ2-7, with TRBD1 matching over 7 bases. Germline V gene sequence: CDR1 MNHNS, CDR2 SASEGT. The junction had 9 bases not matched to a gene; V was cut back by 3 bases and J by 4 bases. CDR3 length: 15 residues. The CDR3 region has the DNA TGTGCCAGCAGTGACGAGACAGGGAATCGATACGAGCAGTACTTC. Translation: CASSDETGNRYEQYF.